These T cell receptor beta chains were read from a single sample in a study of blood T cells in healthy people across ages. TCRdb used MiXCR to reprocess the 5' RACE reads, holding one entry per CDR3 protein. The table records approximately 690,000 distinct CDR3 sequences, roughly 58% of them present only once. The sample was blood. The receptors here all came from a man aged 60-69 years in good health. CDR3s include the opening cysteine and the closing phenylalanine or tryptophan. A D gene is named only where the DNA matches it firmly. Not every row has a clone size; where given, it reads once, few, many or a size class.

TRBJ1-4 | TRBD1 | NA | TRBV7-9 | CASSSQGKSEKLFF | TGTGCCAGCAGCTCACAGGGGAAGAGTGAAAAACTGTTTTTT
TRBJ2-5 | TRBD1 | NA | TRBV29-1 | CSYRQGGQETQYF | TGCAGCTACCGACAGGGTGGCCAAGAGACCCAGTACTTC
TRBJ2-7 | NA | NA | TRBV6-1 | CASSGDGTYEQYF | TGTGCCAGCAGTGGGGACGGGACCTACGAGCAGTACTTC
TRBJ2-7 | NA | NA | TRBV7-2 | CASSGRSGVSEQYF | TGTGCCAGCAGCGGGCGCTCGGGGGTGTCCGAGCAGTACTTC
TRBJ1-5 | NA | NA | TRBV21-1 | CASRKGVQSNQPQHF | TGTGCCAGCAGGAAGGGAGTACAGAGCAATCAGCCCCAGCATTTT
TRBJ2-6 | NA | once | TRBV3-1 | CASSQGGASGANVLTF | TGTGCCAGCAGCCAGGGGGGCGCATCTGGGGCCAACGTCCTGACTTTC
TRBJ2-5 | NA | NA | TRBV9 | CASSSRREETQYF | TGTGCCAGCAGCTCTCGGCGAGAAGAGACCCAGTACTTC
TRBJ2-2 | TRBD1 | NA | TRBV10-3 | CAISGGTGDTGELFF | TGTGCCATCAGCGGAGGGACAGGGGACACCGGGGAGCTGTTTTTT
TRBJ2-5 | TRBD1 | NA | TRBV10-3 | CAISNGTGGKETQYF | TGTGCCATCAGTAACGGGACAGGGGGAAAAGAGACCCAGTACTTC
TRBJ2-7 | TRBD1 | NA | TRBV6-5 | CASSYGQAYTCEQYF | TGTGCCAGCAGTTATGGACAGGCCTACACCTGCGAGCAGTACTTC
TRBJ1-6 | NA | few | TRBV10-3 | CAISPRGSGNSPLHF | TGTGCCATCAGCCCCCGGGGGTCCGGTAATTCACCCCTCCACTTT
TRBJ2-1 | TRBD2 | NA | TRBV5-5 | CASSNPGTSRTSEQFF | TGTGCCAGCAGCAACCCCGGGACTAGCCGTACCAGTGAGCAGTTCTTC
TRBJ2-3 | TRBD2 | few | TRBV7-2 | CASSRTSGGEDTQYF | TGTGCCAGCAGCAGGACTAGCGGGGGTGAAGATACGCAGTATTTT
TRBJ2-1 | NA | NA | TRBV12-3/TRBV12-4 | CASSSGTPYNEQFF | TGTGCCAGCAGTTCCGGGACACCCTACAATGAGCAGTTCTTC
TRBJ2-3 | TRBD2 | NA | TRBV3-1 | CASSHPGLAGTTDTQYF | TGTGCCAGCAGCCATCCCGGACTAGCGGGGACCACAGATACGCAGTATTTT